These T cell receptor beta chains were read from a single sample in a study of identical twins. TCRdb re-called the 5' RACE reads with MiXCR, one entry per CDR3 protein. The table includes around 1.7 million distinct CDR3 sequences, around a third detected once. The sample taken for sequencing was cord blood. These receptors were obtained from a newborn girl in good health. The CDR3 runs from the conserved cysteine through the conserved F or W.

v_call,cdr3_aa
TRBV6-5,CASGYPSGSLNEQFF
TRBV4-2,CASSPEDRGSYGYTF
TRBV28,CASSPQTSGRNDEQFF
TRBV3-1,CASSQTRELYEQYF
TRBV3-1,CASSQGTIYSNQPQHF
TRBV28,CASRPGGSPDTQYF
TRBV12-5,CASAGRRGSTDTQYF
TRBV27,CASSYSALGNEQYF
TRBV7-9,CASSLGGGAVNEQFF
TRBV7-2,CASSRPTIAGWGVFEQFF
TRBV15,CATSREGPFTDTQYF
TRBV12-3/TRBV12-4,CASSSPLTSGSRFNEQYF
TRBV20-1,CSASPGQGATNEKLFF
TRBV28,CASSDPGDRGPTNEKLFF
TRBV2,CASSVARRLAGRTDTQYF
TRBV20-1,CSARGGVMNTEAFF
TRBV4-1,CASSQGSGSADEQYF
TRBV6-2/TRBV6-3,CASSYSGTSGRTSYEQYF
TRBV29-1,CSAGPVGYGYTF
TRBV3-1,CASSQVLVNTGELFF
TRBV20-1,CSARGAPYNEQFF
TRBV28,CASSPPRLARYNEQFF
TRBV5-1,CASSLSSGPTNEQFF
TRBV28,CASSLAPHSPLHF
TRBV27,CASSLSRLARDTQYF
TRBV4-1,CASSDALGLDIEAFF
TRBV5-1,CASSSPLAGDNEQFF
TRBV3-1,CASSQEVSNEQFF
TRBV7-9,CASSLLIGQGFYEQFF
TRBV10-3,CAISGERNYGYTF
TRBV5-6,CASSPLLSGANVLTF
TRBV29-1,CSVGAGSLNTEAFF
TRBV27,CASSRGQAVYTEAFF
TRBV24-1,CATSDGLAGDTQYF
TRBV20-1,CRVNGGSYEQYF
TRBV27,CTSSLSGDAYNEQFF
TRBV29-1,CSVDKPLLGEAFF
TRBV7-9,CAQRQGGNGNTIYF
TRBV27,CASSFKSLPYNEQFF
TRBV6-2/TRBV6-3,CASSSPGPAQYF
TRBV2,CASSVGTAHRAGEQFF